The source of this TCR beta chain is a study of T cells after posttransplantation cyclophosphamide. Notes on this clone: What it binds is unknown.

This CDR3 is built from 12 residues. The V and J ends lost 5 bases and 8 bases respectively, with 10 bases between them. The germline gives CDR1 SGHTA, CDR2 FQGNSA. TCRdb's copy holds only in-frame clones and misses some; the assay was immunoSEQ multiplex PCR. The table records about 21,000 clones, more than 80% of them present only once. Control samples came 1 year after myeloablative marrow transplants with methotrexate plus calcineurin inhibitor. Overall study results and limits: TRB clonality was highly associated with recipient CMV seropositivity and reactivation.

The receptor was isolated from a female patient between 30 and 45 years old who received an allogeneic stem cell transplant from an unrelated donor, was CMV-positive, and had acute and chronic GVHD. Some T cells may have come from the graft donor. The gene calls are TRBV7-2 and TRBJ1-5, with D uncertain. The source was PBMCs, collected about 360 days after allogeneic stem cell transplant with calcineurin inhibitor and methotrexate. Here the CDR3 reads CASSPSGKPQHF. In nucleotides, the CDR3 is TGTGCCAGCAGCCCTTCAGGAAAGCCCCAGCATTTT.